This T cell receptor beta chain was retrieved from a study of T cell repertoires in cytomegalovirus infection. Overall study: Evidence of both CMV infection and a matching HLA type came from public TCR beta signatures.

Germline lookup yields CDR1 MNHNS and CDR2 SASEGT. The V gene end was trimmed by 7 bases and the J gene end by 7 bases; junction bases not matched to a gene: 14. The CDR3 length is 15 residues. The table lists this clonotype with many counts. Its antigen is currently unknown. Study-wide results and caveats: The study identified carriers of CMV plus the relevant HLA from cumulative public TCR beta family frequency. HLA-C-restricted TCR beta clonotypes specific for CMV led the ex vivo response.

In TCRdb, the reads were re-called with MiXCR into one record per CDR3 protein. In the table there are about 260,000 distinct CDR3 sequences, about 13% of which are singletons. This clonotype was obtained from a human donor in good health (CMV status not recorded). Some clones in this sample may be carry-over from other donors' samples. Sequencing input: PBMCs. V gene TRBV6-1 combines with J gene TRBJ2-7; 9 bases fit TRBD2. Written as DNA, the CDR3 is TGTGCCAGCACCCGAACGCAGCGGGGGGCTTGGGAGCAGTACTTC. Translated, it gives CASTRTQRGAWEQYF.